This TCR beta chain comes out of a study of vaccination and CD4 T cells after COVID-19. General study findings and limits: SARS-CoV-2-reactive clonotype medians increased from around 21 to 38, not significantly.

Notes on this clonotype: As yet, its antigen is unknown.

The germline V and J ends were trimmed by 5 bases and 6 bases, with 16 bases remaining between them. The CDR3 covers 14 residues. Germline CDR1 is LNHNV and CDR2 is YYDKDF (reference sequence). Treatment defined: approximately nine-day PBMC culture with coronavirus spike peptide pools or control peptides (ViraFEST assay). An Oncomine TCR Beta short-read assay was used to sequence the DNA from cultured CD4+ T cells. TCRdb reprocessed the PCR reads with MiXCR, giving one entry per CDR3 protein. The sample consists of 12,000 or so distinct CDR3 sequences, roughly 55% of them appearing once. The sequence was collected from a human donor who had recovered from COVID-19. V and J are TRBV15 and TRBJ2-5; D is undetermined. The sample comprised CD4+ T cells from blood, cultured in vitro. The CDR3 DNA reads as TGTGCCACCAGCCCTACAGCCACCGTCAAGACCCAGTACTTC. It yields the protein CATSPTATVKTQYF. The variable domain in full, completed from reference TRBV15 and TRBJ2-5, reads DAMVIQNPRYQVTQFGKPVTLSCSQTLNHNVMYWYQQKSSQAPKLLFHYYDKDFNNEADTPDNFQSRRPNTSFCFLDIRSPGLGDTAMYLCATSPTATVKTQYFGPGTRLLVL.